This T cell receptor beta chain originates from a study of blood T cells in healthy people across ages (dated by TCRdb to between 2014 and 2017). General notes on the study: In model experiments, template switching captured roughly one uniquely barcoded TCR beta cDNA molecule for every two T cells. Using deep sequencing normalized with unique cDNA molecular identifiers, the study measured how TCR beta repertoire diversity changes with age. The donors were split into four age groups: young (average around 17 years), middle-aged (nearly 40), aged (62) and long-lived (about 82). To avoid experimental bias, donors of different ages were spread randomly across the sequencing lanes. The study analyzed two additional independent replicas of 1 million unique cDNA reads from the same blood draw for two donors, one aged 18 to 30 and one aged 80 or older.

The approximately 41 donors, aged about 6 to 95 years, were systemically healthy Caucasian individuals from Russia. Each donor gave about 10 milliliters of peripheral blood, drawn into EDTA-treated Vacutainer tubes. PBMCs were isolated by Ficoll-Paque density-gradient centrifugation, with at least 7 million obtained per sample. Trizol reagent was used to extract total RNA from PBMCs, with at least 6 micrograms per sample. Naive CD45RAhigh/CD27high T cell percentages were measured by flow cytometry on a PBMC aliquot from every donor. Overall study results and their limits: Since profiling was done on bulk unsorted PBMCs, naive and antigen-experienced compartments could not be conclusively compared. Donor CMV infection status was unknown, potentially confounding age-related changes in expanded clonotypes. Observed TCR beta diversity correlated strongly with the percentage of naive T cells measured by flow cytometry. Compared with the aged group, the long-lived group had more naive CD4+ T cells, fewer expanded clones and increased TCR diversity, suggesting age selection. Estimates of total diversity from one million sequenced T cells were regarded as lower bounds and underestimates. Observed TCR beta diversity per million T cells fell roughly linearly with age, and a significant reduction was already apparent by age about 36.

Library preparation employed 5' RACE. Sequenced on an Illumina HiSeq 2500. A second about 7 to 12 cycle PCR used a sample-barcoded 5' primer and a J-beta primer mix. A unique molecular identifier was introduced onto each TCR beta cDNA molecule by a template-switch 5' adaptor carrying 12 random nucleotides. Each sample yielded at least 3 million CDR3-containing paired-end reads. All of the RNA was converted into first-strand cDNA using the Mint cDNA synthesis kit, with a TRBC-specific oligonucleotide serving as the primer. Following uracil-DNA glycosylase treatment, all cDNA underwent a first 18-cycle PCR with the universal primers M1SS and BC2_uni_R. Turning to the authors' computational methods: For normalization, 1 million high-quality reads were randomly selected from each sample, with every read carrying a distinct molecular identifier. Reads sharing molecular identifiers were discarded rather than binned into consensus sequences. CDR3 identification, clonotype clustering and error correction used MiTCR with a Q25 quality threshold and the strictest error-elimination algorithm. Lower-bound total TCR beta diversity was estimated with a nonparametric unseen species model using Euler transformation. Starting from the raw public reads, TCRdb applied fastp trimming at Q25, assembled clones with MiXCR and retained in-frame beta chains. Entries are consolidated by CDR3 protein sequence, retaining the most common genes and DNA. What appears here as the V and J calls and clone size reflects TCRdb's work, not the paper's. The sample table lists under 950,000 distinct CDR3 sequences, around a fifth of them with a count of one. The ten largest clones capture about 20% of the sample.

The V and J ends are trimmed by 5 bases and 8 bases, leaving 11 bases between them. The CDR3, cysteine through phenylalanine, is 12 amino acids long. The CDR3 DNA has 36 bases and is translated from base 1. CDR1 and CDR2 (SGHTA, FQGNSA) derive from the germline V gene. Comments on this clonotype: No antigen is known for it. No much larger clone exists at a distance of one base, and base qualities are not known.

The V and J segments used are TRBV7-2 and TRBJ2-3, with no confident D gene call. Sequences were obtained from blood. The source is a man aged 70 or older in good health. CDR3 region: CASSPTLVTQYF. The DNA is TGTGCCAGCAGCCCGACACTTGTTACGCAGTATTTT.